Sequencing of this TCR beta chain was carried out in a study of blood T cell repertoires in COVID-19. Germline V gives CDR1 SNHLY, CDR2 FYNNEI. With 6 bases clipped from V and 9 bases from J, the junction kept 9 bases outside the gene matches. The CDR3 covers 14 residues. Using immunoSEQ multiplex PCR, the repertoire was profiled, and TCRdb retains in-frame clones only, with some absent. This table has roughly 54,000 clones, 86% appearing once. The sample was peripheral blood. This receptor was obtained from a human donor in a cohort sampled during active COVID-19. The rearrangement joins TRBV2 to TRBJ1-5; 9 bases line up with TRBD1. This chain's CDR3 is CASSRDREVGPQHF. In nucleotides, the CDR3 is TGTGCCAGCAGCCGGGACAGGGAAGTTGGGCCCCAGCATTTT.